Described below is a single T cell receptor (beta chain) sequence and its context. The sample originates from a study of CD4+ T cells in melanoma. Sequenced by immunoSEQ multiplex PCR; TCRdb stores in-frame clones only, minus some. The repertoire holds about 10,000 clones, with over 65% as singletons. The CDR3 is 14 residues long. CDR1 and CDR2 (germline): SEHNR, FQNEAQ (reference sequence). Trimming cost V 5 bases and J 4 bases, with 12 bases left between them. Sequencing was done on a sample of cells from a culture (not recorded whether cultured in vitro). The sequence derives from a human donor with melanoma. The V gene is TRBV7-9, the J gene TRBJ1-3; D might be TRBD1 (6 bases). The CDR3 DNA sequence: TGTGCCAGCAGCCTCCAGACAGGCGGAAACACCATATATTTT. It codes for CASSLQTGGNTIYF.